One T cell receptor beta chain is described in this entry. Antigen: not known. This entry belongs to a study of T cell clonotyping in hematopoietic cell transplantation. Study outcomes and limitations: Higher Inverse Simpson Index values in graft donor and pretransplant recipient predicted broader posttransplant TCR diversity.

The V end was cut by 2 bases, the J end by 8 bases, with 12 bases between. The CDR3 sequence is 13 residues long. The germline gives CDR1 SGHNT, CDR2 YENEEA. The repertoire was sequenced with immunoSEQ multiplex PCR; TCRdb's copy has only in-frame clones and lacks some. The table shows roughly 5,000 clones, with about nine tenths occurring only once. This rearrangement joins TRBV11-3 to TRBJ1-2, with D tentatively TRBD1 (6 bases). The TCR sequence derives from a female patient in her fifties or sixties who had an allogeneic stem cell transplant from a related donor, so the T cells may come from the graft donor. Some clones in this sample may be carry-over from other donors' samples. Material: peripheral blood mononuclear cells, obtained 100 days after allogeneic stem cell transplant. CDR3 bases: TGTGCCAGCAGCTTATCCGCAGGGGCGGGCTACACCTTC. Its translation: CASSLSAGAGYTF.